What follows are 17 T cell receptor beta chains derived from one specimen sequenced in a study of shared clonotypes between healthy human individuals. Generated by immunoSEQ multiplex PCR, the TCRdb table keeps only in-frame clones and is missing some. The sample shows more than 400,000 clones, about 96% of them seen only once. The sequenced sample consisted of naive CD4+ T cells sorted from blood. Stated subset: CD45RA+ positively selected. Receptors originate from a woman aged 25 to 45 in good health.

The rearrangement links TRBV7-7 to TRBJ2-1, with TRBD2 matching over 10 bases. The CDR3 totals 16 residues. V lost 0 bases to trimming and J lost 9 bases; unmatched junction nucleotides: 8. Germline CDR1 is SSHAT and CDR2 is FNYEAQ (reference sequence). CDR3 sequence (DNA): TGTGCCAGCAGCTTAGCAACGCTAGCGGGAGAGGGTGAGCAGTTCTTC. Its protein is CASSLATLAGEGEQFF.

This chain connects TRBV10-3 to TRBJ2-3, with no clear D. The CDR3 runs to 16 residues. Germline CDR1 is ENHRY and CDR2 is SYGVKD. Trimming removed 0 bases from V and 7 bases from J, with 17 bases in between. The CDR3 DNA sequence: TGTGCCATCAGTGAGTCTTTAGGAGCCCGCACGTATACGCAGTATTTT. It encodes CAISESLGARTYTQYF.

The V call is TRBV10-3, the J call TRBJ1-1; the D is unclear. CDR3 length: 13 amino acids. V was trimmed by 0 bases and J by 11 bases, leaving 13 bases between them. CDR1 is ENHRY, CDR2 SYGVKD, per germline. The CDR3 DNA follows: TGTGCCATCAGTGAGTCGCCGGAGCTTGATGCTTTCTTT. It yields the protein CAISESPELDAFF.

J is TRBJ2-1 and V is TRBV7-2; 10 nucleotides align to TRBD2. The trim removed 8 bases at V and 0 bases at J, leaving 4 bases unmatched. Germline V CDR1 and CDR2: SGHTA, FQGNSA. CDR3 length equals 15 residues. This CDR3 is CASASGRGSYNEQFF. CDR3 DNA sequence: TGTGCCAGCGCTAGCGGGAGAGGCTCCTACAATGAGCAGTTCTTC. Filled out from reference TRBV7-2 and TRBJ2-1, the complete variable domain reads GAGVSQSPSNKVTEKGKDVELRCDPISGHTALYWYRQSLGQGLEFLIYFQGNSAPDKSGLPSDRFSAERTGGSVSTLTIQRTQQEDSAVYLCASASGRGSYNEQFFGPGTRLTVL.

A few counts support this clone. The chain carries TRBV19 and TRBJ1-2, with a possible D match to TRBD1 (6 bases). V lost 8 bases and J 3 bases, leaving 19 bases between the germline ends. Germline V gives CDR1 LNHDA, CDR2 SQIVND (reference sequence). The CDR3 runs to 15 residues. This chain's CDR3 is CASRTAGVRDYGYTF. The CDR3 DNA reads as TGTGCCAGTCGGACGGCAGGGGTGAGGGACTATGGCTACACCTTC.

The rearrangement uses TRBV5-4 and TRBJ2-7; the D gene is possibly TRBD2 (6 bases). Germline values: CDR1 SGHNT, CDR2 YYREEE (reference sequence). The CDR3 is made up of 13 amino acids. The V and J ends lost 9 bases and 3 bases respectively, with 16 bases between them. CDR3: CATGTAGSYEQYF. The CDR3, as DNA: TGTGCCACCGGGACGGCGGGAAGCTACGAGCAGTACTTC.

The chain joins TRBV7-9 to TRBJ2-3; possible D gene TRBD1, 5 bases. Germline V gene data show CDR1 as SEHNR and CDR2 as FQNEAQ (reference sequence). The CDR3 has 14 residues. V lost 7 bases and J lost 5, with 16 bases in between. The CDR3 sequence is CASIKGQGIDTQYF. In DNA form, the CDR3 reads TGTGCCAGCATCAAGGGGCAGGGAATAGATACGCAGTATTTT. Using reference TRBV7-9 and TRBJ2-3 for the parts outside the CDR3, the full variable domain is DTGVSQNPRHKITKRGQNVTFRCDPISEHNRLYWYRQTLGQGPEFLTYFQNEAQLEKSRLLSDRFSAERPKGSFSTLEIQRTEQGDSAMYLCASIKGQGIDTQYFGPGTRLTVL.

This chain connects TRBV28 to TRBJ1-5; no clear D gene. CDR3 length: 14 amino acids. Per germline, CDR1 MDHEN and CDR2 SYDVKM. The V end lost 8 bases, the J end lost 6 bases, and 17 bases lay between the germline ends. In nucleotides, the CDR3 is TGTGCCAGCGCCCGGGGAGAGGTTGGTCAGCCCCAGCATTTT. Translated, it gives CASARGEVGQPQHF.

The chain couples TRBV10-1 to TRBJ2-2; 9 positions match TRBD2. The CDR3 is 14 residues long. In germline, CDR1 is WNHNN, CDR2 SYGVQD (reference sequence). Trimming at V came to 10 bases and at J to 4 bases, leaving 7 bases not matched to a gene. CDR3 sequence: CATRAGGGTGELFF. The DNA for the CDR3 is TGCGCCACCCGAGCGGGAGGTGGCACCGGGGAGCTGTTTTTT.

The chain recombines TRBV28 with TRBJ2-7; D could derive from TRBD1 or TRBD2 (5 bases each). Germline values: CDR1 MDHEN, CDR2 SYDVKM. Trimming removed 8 bases at V and 0 bases at J, with 20 bases between. This CDR3 is 16 amino acids long. CDR3: CASALWGSGSSYEQYF. The CDR3 nucleotides read TGTGCCAGCGCTTTGTGGGGGTCGGGAAGCTCCTACGAGCAGTACTTC.

The CDR3 reads CASRPGITDTQYF. CDR3 DNA sequence: TGTGCCAGCAGGCCGGGCATAACAGATACGCAGTATTTT. The chain is built from TRBV11-2 and TRBJ2-3; D not certain. The CDR3 covers 13 residues. In germline, CDR1 is SGHAT, CDR2 FQNNGV. The germline V and J ends were trimmed by 6 bases and 3 bases, with 10 bases remaining between them. The whole variable domain, remainder taken from reference TRBV11-2 and TRBJ2-3, is EAGVAQSPRYKIIEKRQSVAFWCNPISGHATLYWYQQILGQGPKLLIQFQNNGVVDDSQLPKDRFSAERLKGVDSTLKIQPAKLEDSAVYLCASRPGITDTQYFGPGTRLTVL.

The chain couples TRBV7-8 to TRBJ2-1; D remains ambiguous. The CDR3 length is 15 residues. Germline CDR1 reads SGHVS; CDR2 reads FQNEAQ. The V and J ends lost 5 bases and 0 bases respectively, with 11 bases between them. As DNA, the CDR3 is TGTGCCAGCAGCCCCGACGAGAGCTCCTACAATGAGCAGTTCTTC. Protein sequence: CASSPDESSYNEQFF. Full variable domain (remainder filled in from reference TRBV7-8 and TRBJ2-1): GAGVSQSPRYKVAKRGQDVALRCDPISGHVSLFWYQQALGQGPEFLTYFQNEAQLDKSGLPSDRFFAERPEGSVSTLKIQRTQQEDSAVYLCASSPDESSYNEQFFGPGTRLTVL.

The V call is TRBV11-2, the J call TRBJ2-7; D unresolved. This CDR3 has 12 residues. The V gene's germline CDR1 is SGHAT and CDR2 FQNNGV. Deletions cut 8 bases from V and 4 bases from J, with 12 bases between. This CDR3 is CASGRLGYEQYF. CDR3 bases: TGTGCCAGCGGCCGCCTAGGGTACGAGCAGTACTTC. Supplemented by reference TRBV11-2 and TRBJ2-7, the full variable domain reads EAGVAQSPRYKIIEKRQSVAFWCNPISGHATLYWYQQILGQGPKLLIQFQNNGVVDDSQLPKDRFSAERLKGVDSTLKIQPAKLEDSAVYLCASGRLGYEQYFGPGTRLTVT.

The chain carries TRBV28 and TRBJ1-5; possibly TRBD1 for D (5 bases). V lost 4 bases, J lost 3 bases, and 13 bases lay in between. The CDR3 is made up of 15 amino acids. Per the germline V gene, CDR1 is MDHEN and CDR2 is SYDVKM. In DNA, the CDR3 is TGTGCCAGCAGTTCCGGGACTCTAAACAATCAGCCCCAGCATTTT. Encoded protein: CASSSGTLNNQPQHF.

The chain employs TRBV19 and TRBJ2-3; 10 bases match TRBD2. The V and J ends lost 4 bases and 2 bases, in that order; junction bases with no gene match: 3. The germline V gene encodes CDR1 LNHDA and CDR2 SQIVND (reference sequence). The CDR3 sequence is 15 residues long. CDR3 sequence (DNA): TGTGCCAGTAGTAGGACTAGCGGATTCACAGATACGCAGTATTTT. Translating gives CASSRTSGFTDTQYF.

V is TRBV7-9 and J is TRBJ1-1; no clear D gene. Germline V gene lookup returns CDR1 SEHNR and CDR2 FQNEAQ (reference sequence). The CDR3 has 13 residues. The germline V and J ends were trimmed by 8 bases and 1 base, with 11 bases remaining between them. In nucleotides, the CDR3 is TGTGCCAGCCTAACGGGGTGGAACACTGAAGCTTTCTTT. It is translated as CASLTGWNTEAFF. Filled out from reference TRBV7-9 and TRBJ1-1, the complete variable domain reads DTGVSQNPRHKITKRGQNVTFRCDPISEHNRLYWYRQTLGQGPEFLTYFQNEAQLEKSRLLSDRFSAERPKGSFSTLEIQRTEQGDSAMYLCASLTGWNTEAFFGQGTRLTVV.

The chain links TRBV25-1 to TRBJ1-3; possibly TRBD1 for D (5 bases). Trimming removed 4 bases at V and 0 bases at J, with 13 bases between. Germline V gives CDR1 MGHDK, CDR2 SYGVNS. This CDR3 has 16 amino acids. In nucleotides, the CDR3 is TGTGCCAGCAGTGTTGGAGGAGGGGCCTCTGGAAACACCATATATTTT. This encodes CASSVGGGASGNTIYF.